This T cell receptor (beta chain) appears in the sequencing data of a study of blood T cell repertoires in COVID-19. As for the study in general: In each case, the material was cDNA or gDNA derived from T cells, B-cell-depleted T cells, or PBMCs.

As originally analysed: Estimation of nucleated cell counts relied on the amplification of reference gene primers. TCRdb's table, derived via immunoSEQ multiplex PCR, lists solely in-frame clones and lacks some. V and J calls and clone size are copied from that table; D and trimming were computed from the DNA. The table has nearly 95,000 clones, around 86% seen once; the top ten hold roughly 4.5%. CDR3 size: 15 residues. Germline assignment: CDR1 LNHDA and CDR2 SQIVND (reference sequence). V lost 8 bases and J lost 0, with 15 bases in between. The V and J genes are TRBV19 and TRBJ2-3; possibly TRBD1 for D (6 bases). The sequence was obtained from an elderly woman with acute or convalescent COVID-19. Sequenced sample: peripheral blood. The CDR3 protein is CASSDSATSTDTQYF. The CDR3 nucleotides read TGTGCCAGTTCGGACAGTGCTACTAGCACAGATACGCAGTATTTT.